This T cell receptor beta chain originates from a study of blood T cell repertoires in COVID-19. Study-level information: The United States, Italy and Spain supplied acute and convalescent COVID-19 samples.

This table comes from immunoSEQ multiplex PCR, and its TCRdb copy is limited to in-frame clones, with some not included. Counted here are hundreds of thousands of clones, 85% to 90% occurring once; the ten biggest clones make up under 2.5%. All enrollees were about 18 to 89 years old and from under 25 US areas. Cohort 3 recovery required two negative PCRs, clearance, or symptom resolution. The sample was PBMCs or T cells enriched from blood (not recorded which). This TCR derives from a woman between 18 and 30 years old who had recovered from COVID-19.

The CDR3 sequence is CASSLETGQFSGANVLTF. CDR3 nucleotides: TGTGCCAGCAGCTTAGAAACCGGACAGTTCTCTGGGGCCAACGTCCTGACTTTC. The chain joins TRBV7-8 to TRBJ2-6, with D tentatively TRBD1 (6 bases). This CDR3 spans 18 amino acids. V shed 1 base and J shed 0 bases, with 13 bases lying between them. From germline, CDR1 is SGHVS and CDR2 FQNEAQ.